Following are 27 T cell receptor beta chains from one sample sequenced in a study of tumor-infiltrating lymphocytes in primary liver carcinoma. With roughly 0.5 ug total RNA as template and a constant-region primer, TCR beta cDNA was made. Each TCR beta library was derived from three nested multiplex PCR rounds that employed slightly modified ARM-PCR. Two initial PCR rounds of roughly 10 cycles each paired TRBV1-TRBV30 forward primers with a C-beta reverse primer. One entry per CDR3 protein, called by TCRdb with MiXCR from the multiplex PCR reads. The sample lists roughly 120,000 distinct CDR3 sequences, approximately 70% seen once, with approximately 9.9% in the top ten. Extraction of RNA together with DNA used about 17-34 mg of unsorted bulk tissue. Sequencing input: liver tumor tissue from sampling region 1. Subset of the sample: tumor region T1, superior pole. These receptor sequences come from a woman aged 60-75 years with primary liver carcinoma and hepatitis B virus infection.

This clonotype appeared many times. The genes are TRBV6-6 and TRBJ2-4; 9 nucleotides line up with TRBD2. Germline V gives CDR1 MNHNY, CDR2 SVGAGI (reference sequence). The junction had 8 bases not matched to a gene; V was cut back by 6 bases and J by 14 bases. This CDR3 is built from 12 residues. CDR3 bases: TGTGCCAGCAGGGCGACTAGCGGACAAAAGTACTTC. Translated: CASRATSGQKYF.

Notes on this clonotype: At one end the junction does not follow the germline gene, possibly because of a read error. V is TRBV29-1 and J is TRBJ1-2; the match to TRBD1 covers 7 bases. CDR3 length: 12 residues. Germline assignment: CDR1 SQVTM and CDR2 ANQGSEA. The CDR3 DNA sequence: TGCAGCGTTGAGGACAGGAACTATGGGTACACCTTC. Its translation: CSVEDRNYGYTF.

With regard to this clonotype: Its ends do not fully match the called genes, so a read error is possible. The rearrangement uses TRBV4-2 and TRBJ2-3; D tentatively reads TRBD1 or TRBD2 (5 bases each). CDR3 size: 15 residues. The germline CDR1 and CDR2 sequences are LGHNA and YNFKEQ. Written as DNA, the CDR3 is TGTACCAGCGAAACCGGGACCCAAAACACAGATACGCAGTATTTT. This gives the protein CTSETGTQNTDTQYF.

The table lists this clonotype with many counts. V and J are TRBV4-2 and TRBJ1-1; 7 bases match TRBD1. Germline values: CDR1 LGHNA, CDR2 YNFKEQ. The CDR3 is made up of 14 amino acids. V was clipped by 4 bases and J by 0 bases; unmatched bases: 2. The CDR3 DNA reads as TGTGCCAGCAGCCCGGGACAGCTGAACACTGAAGCTTTCTTT. Its protein product is CASSPGQLNTEAFF.

A note on this clonotype: The CDR3 ends on some other residue instead of the conserved phenylalanine or tryptophan, so this is likely a read error. The CDR3 nucleotides are TGTGCCAGCAGCGCCAGGGGCTACAATGAGCAGTTCTTG. The encoded protein is CASSARGYNEQFL. The V call is TRBV11-3, the J call TRBJ2-1; D perhaps matches TRBD1 (6 bases). V was pared by 5 bases and J by 3 bases, with 8 bases between. CDR1 and CDR2 from the germline V gene are SGHNT and YENEEA. This CDR3 contains 13 residues.

At least ten counts were recorded for this clonotype. The chain uses TRBV29-1 and TRBJ1-2; maybe TRBD1 (5 bases). CDR1 is SQVTM and CDR2 is ANQGSEA in the germline V gene. The CDR3 length is 14 residues. Trimming cost V 5 bases and J 8 bases, with 21 bases left between them. DNA of the CDR3: TGCAGCGTTTTTACAGGCGGTCCTTTACGAGGCTACACCTTC. It encodes CSVFTGGPLRGYTF.

This sequence joins TRBV9 and TRBJ2-7, with TRBD2 matching 10 bases. The CDR3 sequence is 14 residues long. V trimming: 4 bases; J trimming: 5 bases; junction bases outside the gene matches: 6. From germline, CDR1 is SGDLS and CDR2 YYNGEE. The CDR3 DNA reads as TGTGCCAGCAGCACCGGGACTAGCGTCGACGAGCAGTACTTC. Translated, it gives CASSTGTSVDEQYF. The variable domain in full, with the rest retrieved from reference TRBV9 and TRBJ2-7, is DSGVTQTPKHLITATGQRVTLRCSPRSGDLSVYWYQQSLDQGLQFLIQYYNGEERAKGNILERFSAQQFPDLHSELNLSSLELGDSALYFCASSTGTSVDEQYFGPGTRLTVT.

Concerning this clonotype: This may come from a read error, since a much larger clone is one base off. This chain links TRBV11-2 with TRBJ2-2; the D gene could be TRBD1 or TRBD2 (6 bases each). Germline CDR1 and CDR2: SGHAT and FQNNGV. The CDR3 covers 19 residues. CDR3 sequence (DNA): TGTGTCAGCAGCTTTTATGGGGCGGGTGGGGGGCGCAACACCGGGGAGCTGTTTTTT. Its protein product is CVSSFYGAGGGRNTGELFF. The full variable domain, its missing parts supplied by reference TRBV11-2 and TRBJ2-2, is EAGVAQSPRYKIIEKRQSVAFWCNPISGHATLYWYQQILGQGPKLLIQFQNNGVVDDSQLPKDRFSAERLKGVDSTLKIQPAKLEDSAVYLCVSSFYGAGGGRNTGELFFGEGSRLTVL.

About this clonotype itself: A much bigger clone sits one base away, suggesting this may be a read error. The V call is TRBV7-9, the J call TRBJ2-7; D possibly corresponds to TRBD1 (6 bases). CDR3 size: 14 residues. Germline CDR1 is SEHNR and CDR2 is FQNEAQ (reference sequence). V was shortened by 1 base and J by 4 bases, with 11 bases between the two germline ends. For the CDR3, the DNA is TGTGCCAGCAGCTTAGTGGGACAACATTACGAGCAGTACTTC. Encoded protein: CASSLVGQHYEQYF.

As for this clonotype: Sequence at one end of the junction differs from germline and may be a read error. The chain couples TRBV11-3 to TRBJ2-1; tentatively, D is TRBD2 (6 bases). CDR3 size: 14 residues. Germline CDR1 reads SGHNT; CDR2 reads YENEEA. The CDR3 DNA reads TGTGCCAGCAGCTTACCCATTGGGGGGAATGAGCAGTTATTC. Protein product: CASSLPIGGNEQLF.

This clonotype was counted a single time. Possible read error: a much larger clone is one base away. The V call is TRBV10-3, the J call TRBJ2-5; 7 nucleotides agree with TRBD1. Germline V CDR1 and CDR2: ENHRY, SYGVKD. The CDR3 length is 17 residues. V lost 3 bases to trimming and J lost 2 bases; unmatched junction nucleotides: 12. The CDR3 region is CAISEDLGTATQETQYF. The CDR3 nucleotides are TGTGCCATCAGTGAAGACCTAGGGACAGCAACTCAAGAGACCCAGTACTTC.

The rearrangement uses TRBV29-1 and TRBJ2-7; D not resolved. V lost 6 bases and J 5 bases, leaving 20 bases between the germline ends. This CDR3 contains 14 residues. Germline V gene lookup returns CDR1 SQVTM and CDR2 ANQGSEA. CDR3 region: CSVSDETTYDEQYF. Written as DNA, the CDR3 is TGCAGCGTGTCAGACGAAACCACCTACGACGAGCAGTACTTC.

This chain connects TRBV7-9 to TRBJ2-7; tentatively, D is TRBD1 (5 bases). The CDR3 length is 14 residues. V was shortened by 5 bases and J by 4 bases, with 15 bases between the two germline ends. Germline lookup yields CDR1 SEHNR and CDR2 FQNEAQ (reference sequence). CDR3 DNA sequence: TGTGCCAGCAGCCCCCGGAGCAGGGTGTACGAGCAGTACTTC. This encodes CASSPRSRVYEQYF.

This clonotype was seen ten or more times. The chain has TRBV29-1 and TRBJ1-2; D ambiguous. Germline-derived CDR1 and CDR2 are SQVTM and ANQGSEA. The length of the CDR3 is 13 residues. The V end lost 3 bases, the J end lost 2 bases, and 10 bases lay between the germline ends. CDR3 nucleotide sequence: TGCAGCGTTGAGGTAGGCCCCAACTATGGCTACACCTTC. Translation: CSVEVGPNYGYTF.

In this sample, this clonotype turned up once. This chain connects TRBV29-1 to TRBJ1-3; D call uncertain. CDR3 size: 12 residues. Trimming removed 6 bases from V and 1 base from J, with 7 bases in between. CDR1 is SQVTM and CDR2 is ANQGSEA in the germline V gene. CDR3 protein: CSVGESGNTIYF. CDR3 sequence (DNA): TGCAGCGTGGGAGAGTCTGGAAACACCATATATTTT.

This clonotype was recorded at least ten times. The V gene is TRBV10-3, the J gene TRBJ1-3; D gene uncertain. The length of the CDR3 is 15 residues. Germline V gene lookup returns CDR1 ENHRY and CDR2 SYGVKD. V was trimmed by 3 bases and J by 4 bases, leaving 13 bases between them. The CDR3 coding sequence is TGTGCCATCAGTGAAGCTGGAAGGGCGGGAAACACCATATATTTT. Translated, it gives CAISEAGRAGNTIYF.

This clonotype was seen only once. Given a much more abundant clone one base away, this may be a read error. The chain joins TRBV5-6 to TRBJ2-1, with D possibly matching TRBD1 (6 bases). The CDR3 totals 14 residues. Germline CDR1 is SGHDT and CDR2 is YYEEEE. The CDR3 coding sequence is TGTGCCAGCAGCTTGGTTACAGGGACGCATGAGCGGTTCTTC. This translates into CASSLVTGTHERFF.

The table lists this clonotype with a few counts. V is TRBV28 and J is TRBJ2-5, with 10 nucleotides matching TRBD2. This CDR3 region has 15 residues. The germline CDR1 and CDR2 sequences are MDHEN and SYDVKM. The ends lost 5 bases at V and 3 bases at J; junction bases unmatched: 6. The CDR3 coding sequence is TGTGCCAGCAGTCCGAGCGGGAGGGGTGAAGAGACCCAGTACTTC. It translates to CASSPSGRGEETQYF.

This clonotype showed up many times. The chain joins TRBV6-2 or TRBV6-3 to TRBJ2-7; no clear D. Trimming stripped 2 bases from V and 0 bases from J, with 14 bases between. The CDR3 loop spans 16 amino acids. CDR1 and CDR2 from the germline V gene are MNHEY and SVGEGT. CDR3 bases: TGTGCCAGCAGTTACGACCTCTCCTCGCTCTCCTACGAGCAGTACTTC. This translates into CASSYDLSSLSYEQYF.

Details on this clonotype: The conserved phenylalanine or tryptophan is not found at the CDR3 terminus, so this likely reflects a read error. This sequence joins TRBV29-1 and TRBJ2-2; no firm D call. This CDR3 spans 14 amino acids. V lost 4 bases and J 0 bases, leaving 9 bases between the germline ends. The germline gives CDR1 SQVTM, CDR2 ANQGSEA. CDR3 sequence (DNA): TGCAGCGTTGGAGGCCTAACGAACACCGGGGAGCTGTTTTTA. It translates to CSVGGLTNTGELFL.

Comments on this clonotype: The junction departs from the called germline gene at one end, perhaps through a read error. The chain employs TRBV12-3 or TRBV12-4 and TRBJ2-7; D uncertain. The length of the CDR3 is 14 residues. The chain's CDR3 is CASSRSISPYEQYF. Written as DNA, the CDR3 is TGCGCCAGCAGTAGAAGCATATCTCCCTACGAGCAGTACTTC.

The V and J genes are TRBV5-6 and TRBJ2-7; tentatively, D is TRBD2 (6 bases). V was trimmed by 4 bases and J by 7 bases, leaving 18 bases between them. CDR3 length equals 14 residues. The germline V gene encodes CDR1 SGHDT and CDR2 YYEEEE. CDR3 loop: CASSPPGYRGEQYF. The CDR3 DNA follows: TGTGCCAGCAGCCCTCCAGGGTATCGGGGGGAGCAGTACTTC. Looking up the rest from reference TRBV5-6 and TRBJ2-7 gives the full variable domain: DAGVTQSPTHLIKTRGQQVTLRCSPKSGHDTVSWYQQALGQGPQFIFQYYEEEERQRGNFPDRFSGHQFPNYSSELNVNALLLGDSALYLCASSPPGYRGEQYFGPGTRLTVT.

The gene calls are TRBV6-1 and TRBJ2-2, with 10 bases lining up with TRBD2. V lost 8 bases to trimming and J lost 5 bases; unmatched junction nucleotides: 17. This CDR3 has 18 amino acids. CDR1 is MNHNS and CDR2 is SASEGT in the germline V gene. The CDR3 sequence is CASQKGASGRVGTGELFF. The CDR3 region has the DNA TGTGCCAGCCAAAAAGGGGCTAGCGGGAGAGTTGGGACCGGGGAGCTGTTTTTT.

Note on this clonotype: Just one base apart from a much larger clone, this may be a read error. The chain carries TRBV12-3 or TRBV12-4 and TRBJ1-2; D unresolved. The CDR3 covers 13 residues. Trimming removed 5 bases from V and 6 bases from J, with 13 bases in between. The CDR3 nucleotides are TGTGCCAGCAGTCTGCGGACCATCCATGGCTACACCTTC. Residues: CASSLRTIHGYTF.

In regard to this clonotype: This may come from a read error, since a much larger clone is one base off. The chain uses TRBV29-1 and TRBJ1-3; D is perhaps TRBD1 (5 bases). Germline V gives CDR1 SQVTM, CDR2 ANQGSEA. The CDR3 is made up of 12 amino acids. CDR3 residues: CSVRVRGNIIYF. CDR3 bases: TGCAGCGTTCGGGTGAGGGGAAACATCATATATTTT.

To note about this clonotype: The junction does not match germline at one end; this may be a read error. The V call is TRBV11-2, the J call TRBJ2-3; D gene uncertain. The CDR3 runs to 12 residues. The germline CDR1 and CDR2 sequences are SGHAT and FQNNGV. In nucleotides, the CDR3 is TGTGCCAGGAGCTTCGACTCAGTATTGCAATATTTT. It translates to CARSFDSVLQYF.

This clonotype has just a few counts. The chain is built from TRBV7-8 and TRBJ1-1; D is undetermined. CDR1 and CDR2 (germline): SGHVS, FQNEAQ. Trimming took off 0 bases at V and 4 bases at J, with 9 bases between the two ends. This CDR3 is 14 amino acids long. The CDR3 bases are TGTGCCAGCAGCTTAGCTGGGCTTTCCACTGAAGCTTTCTTT. Protein sequence: CASSLAGLSTEAFF.